The clone carrying this T cell receptor beta chain was counted between two and nine times. Antigen unknown. This record comes from a study of vaccination and CD4 T cells after COVID-19. Study-level background: In the convalescent cohort, there were six males and four females, two of them Hispanic. Cultures designated as controls were supplied with a CEFX pool, an HIV-1 Nef pool, or no peptide.

Treatment specified: roughly 11-day PBMC culture with coronavirus spike peptide pools or control peptides (ViraFEST assay). Trimming stripped 0 bases from V and 4 bases from J, with 14 bases between. Germline CDR1 reads SGHTA; CDR2 reads FQGNSA. The CDR3 has 16 residues. Cultured CD4+ T cells had their DNA profiled by the Oncomine TCR Beta short-read assay. Cultured CD4+ T cells yielded the extracted genomic DNA. TCRdb re-called the PCR reads with MiXCR, one entry per CDR3 protein. The sample holds 13,000 or so distinct CDR3 sequences, 52% seen once. The sequence came from a human donor who had recovered from COVID-19. Sequenced sample: CD4+ T cells from blood, cultured in vitro. This chain uses TRBV7-2 with TRBJ2-3; D perhaps matches TRBD1 (5 bases). CDR3 DNA sequence: TGTGCCAGCAGCTTAGCGTCAGGGTATTCAGCAGATACGCAGTATTTT. This translates into CASSLASGYSADTQYF.